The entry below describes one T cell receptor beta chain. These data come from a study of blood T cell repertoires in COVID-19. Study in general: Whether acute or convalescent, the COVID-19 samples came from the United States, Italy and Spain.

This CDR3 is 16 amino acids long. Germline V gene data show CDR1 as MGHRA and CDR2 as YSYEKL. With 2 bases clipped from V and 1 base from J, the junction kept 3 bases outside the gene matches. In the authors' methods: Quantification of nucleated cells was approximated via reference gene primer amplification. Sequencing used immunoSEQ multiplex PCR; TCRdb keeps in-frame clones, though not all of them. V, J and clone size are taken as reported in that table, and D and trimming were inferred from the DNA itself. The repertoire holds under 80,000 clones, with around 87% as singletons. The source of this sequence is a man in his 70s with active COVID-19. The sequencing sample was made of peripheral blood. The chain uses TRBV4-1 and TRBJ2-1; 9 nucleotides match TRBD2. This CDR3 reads CASSQRTSASYNEQFF. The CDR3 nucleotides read TGCGCCAGCAGCCAAAGGACTAGCGCTTCCTACAATGAGCAGTTCTTC.